The 27 T cell receptor beta chains below come from one sample, sequenced in a study of shared clonotypes between healthy human individuals. TCRdb's table, derived via immunoSEQ multiplex PCR, lists solely in-frame clones and lacks some. The sample contains some 690,000 clones, roughly 88% of which appear only once. What was sequenced was memory CD8+ T cells from PBMCs. Subset defined: CD45RO+ cells pooled with CCR7-negative TemRA cells. These receptors were collected from a man aged 18 to 35 in good health. Some clones in this sample may be carry-over from other donors' samples.

Comments on this clone: Other DNA sequences in this specimen translate into the identical CDR3. The chain couples TRBV27 to TRBJ1-1; D is ambiguous. The length of the CDR3 is 13 residues. The germline V gene has CDR1 MNHEY and CDR2 SMNVEV (reference sequence). Deletions cut 2 bases from V and 5 bases from J, with 9 bases between. CDR3: CASSLGGSTEAFF. CDR3 sequence (DNA): TGTGCCAGCAGTTTAGGCGGATCGACTGAAGCTTTCTTT.

The V call is TRBV27, the J call TRBJ2-1; TRBD2 aligns across 8 bases. The germline gives CDR1 MNHEY, CDR2 SMNVEV (reference sequence). The junction had 14 bases not matched to a gene; V was cut back by 6 bases and J by 7 bases. This CDR3 comprises 16 residues. DNA of the CDR3: TGTGCCAGCAGCTCTCTTTCCGGGACTAGACGGAATGAGCAGTTCTTC. This translates into CASSSLSGTRRNEQFF.

The CDR3 DNA reads as TGCGCCAGCAGCTTGGAGCAGGTGATGAACACTGAAGCTTTCTTT. Amino acids: CASSLEQVMNTEAFF. The chain is built from TRBV5-1 and TRBJ1-1, with unresolved D. The CDR3 has 15 amino acids. The germline gives CDR1 SGHRS, CDR2 YFSETQ. V lost 0 bases, J lost 0 bases, and 9 bases lay in between.

This chain uses TRBV5-5 with TRBJ2-7; 12 positions agree with TRBD2. V was clipped by 0 bases and J by 3 bases; unmatched bases: 4. This CDR3 region has 16 residues. Germline V gene data show CDR1 as SGHKS and CDR2 as YYEKEE (reference sequence). CDR3: CASSLGLAGVGYEQYF. The DNA of the CDR3 is TGTGCCAGCAGCTTGGGACTAGCGGGAGTCGGCTACGAGCAGTACTTC. The full variable domain, with the rest looked up from reference TRBV5-5 and TRBJ2-7, is DAGVTQSPTHLIKTRGQQVTLRCSPISGHKSVSWYQQVLGQGPQFIFQYYEKEERGRGNFPDRFSARQFPNYSSELNVNALLLGDSALYLCASSLGLAGVGYEQYFGPGTRLTVT.

The chain joins TRBV28 to TRBJ1-3; D remains unclear. Germline V lookup: CDR1 MDHEN, CDR2 SYDVKM. The CDR3 has 16 residues. V lost 7 bases and J lost 2, with 18 bases in between. CDR3 in DNA: TGTGCCAGCACCCCCGGGGTGGGAATGACTGGAAACACCATATATTTT. It codes for CASTPGVGMTGNTIYF. The full variable domain, in which reference TRBV28 and TRBJ1-3 provide the parts outside the CDR3, is DVKVTQSSRYLVKRTGEKVFLECVQDMDHENMFWYRQDPGLGLRLIYFSYDVKMKEKGDIPEGYSVSREKKERFSLILESASTNQTSMYLCASTPGVGMTGNTIYFGEGSWLTVV.

This chain links TRBV11-2 with TRBJ2-1; D unresolved. The V and J ends lost 5 bases and 7 bases respectively, with 18 bases between them. The length of the CDR3 is 15 residues. Germline V lookup: CDR1 SGHAT, CDR2 FQNNGV. This CDR3 reads CASSPPKAQENEQFF. The CDR3 nucleotides are TGTGCCAGCAGCCCCCCCAAGGCTCAGGAAAATGAGCAGTTCTTC.

This clone was recorded once. The CDR3 loop reads CASSPLGGRHEKLFF. CDR3 nucleotide sequence: TGTGCCAGCAGCCCTCTCGGGGGGCGTCATGAAAAACTGTTTTTT. V usage is TRBV9 and J usage is TRBJ1-4; possibly TRBD1 for D (6 bases). This CDR3 spans 15 amino acids. V was pared by 4 bases and J by 6 bases, with 16 bases between. The germline CDR1 and CDR2 sequences are SGDLS and YYNGEE.

The chain uses TRBV27 and TRBJ1-1; D is unresolved. With 0 bases removed from V and 4 bases from J, the gap between germline ends came to 12 bases. CDR1 MNHEY and CDR2 SMNVEV come from the germline V gene (reference sequence). The CDR3 has 15 residues. The chain's CDR3 is CASSLSWGWSTEAFF. CDR3 in DNA: TGTGCCAGCAGTTTATCGTGGGGTTGGAGCACTGAAGCTTTCTTT.

This sequence joins TRBV11-2 and TRBJ1-2; D is perhaps TRBD1 (5 bases). Trimming took 6 bases from V and 8 from J, leaving 16 bases between them. The CDR3 is 13 residues long. Germline assignment: CDR1 SGHAT and CDR2 FQNNGV. CDR3 protein: CASRDGAGSGYTF. CDR3 sequence (DNA): TGTGCCAGCAGGGACGGGGCAGGGAGCGGCTACACCTTC. The entire variable domain, with the rest obtained from reference TRBV11-2 and TRBJ1-2, is as follows: EAGVAQSPRYKIIEKRQSVAFWCNPISGHATLYWYQQILGQGPKLLIQFQNNGVVDDSQLPKDRFSAERLKGVDSTLKIQPAKLEDSAVYLCASRDGAGSGYTFGSGTRLTVV.

The chain employs TRBV11-2 and TRBJ2-7, with D unresolved. This CDR3 contains 17 residues. Germline lookup yields CDR1 SGHAT and CDR2 FQNNGV. V dropped 1 base and J dropped 3 bases, with 19 bases sitting between them. The CDR3 DNA reads TGTGCCAGCAGCTTAGCTCCTATCGGCCAGTCCCTCTACGAGCAGTACTTC. It codes for CASSLAPIGQSLYEQYF.

In this sample, this clone turned up once. The genes are TRBV30 and TRBJ1-1, with TRBD1 matching over 8 bases. Looked up from germline, CDR1 is GTSNPN and CDR2 is SVGIG (reference sequence). The V and J ends lost 4 bases and 1 base, in that order; junction bases with no gene match: 8. The CDR3 totals 15 residues. Written as DNA, the CDR3 is TGTGCCTGGACAGGGGGCTCGATGGGGAACACTGAAGCTTTCTTT. Translation gives CAWTGGSMGNTEAFF.

V is TRBV19 and J is TRBJ1-4, with D tentatively TRBD1 (5 bases). The CDR3 has 18 residues. Trimming shortened V by 10 bases and J by 8 bases, and 32 bases separated the two germline ends. Germline CDR1 and CDR2: LNHDA and SQIVND (reference sequence). DNA of the CDR3: TGTGCCACTGATGTCCGGGACCGAGGTCCGACTCTTCGGGAAAAACTGTTTTTT. It is translated as CATDVRDRGPTLREKLFF.

The chain is built from TRBV7-6 and TRBJ2-2; no firm D call. The germline CDR1 and CDR2 sequences are SGHVS and FNYEAQ. Trimming cost V 4 bases and J 0 bases, with 12 bases left between them. This CDR3 has 16 amino acids. The CDR3 DNA is TGTGCCAGCAGCTCCCCGATGGTCACGAACACCGGGGAGCTGTTTTTT. Translation: CASSSPMVTNTGELFF.

The rearrangement joins TRBV4-1 to TRBJ1-3; no reliable D call. The CDR3 runs to 19 residues. Trimming stripped 4 bases from V and 0 bases from J, with 22 bases between. Germline V gene sequence: CDR1 MGHRA, CDR2 YSYEKL. The CDR3 DNA sequence: TGCGCCAGCAGCCCTTCCGACCGGGGAAATTACCGCTCTGGAAACACCATATATTTT. Encoded protein: CASSPSDRGNYRSGNTIYF.

The V gene is TRBV5-1, the J gene TRBJ2-7, with D perhaps TRBD1 (6 bases). Germline loops: CDR1 SGHRS, CDR2 YFSETQ. The V and J ends lost 4 bases and 3 bases respectively, with 11 bases between them. The CDR3 is 13 amino acids. DNA of the CDR3: TGCGCCAGCAGCCGGACAGAGAACTACGAGCAGTACTTC. Residues: CASSRTENYEQYF.

The chain combines TRBV7-8 with TRBJ2-3; 8 positions match TRBD2. The CDR3 covers 16 residues. Germline V CDR1 and CDR2: SGHVS, FQNEAQ. Trimming took 1 base from V and 0 from J; bases not matched to a gene: 3. The CDR3 nucleotides read TGTGCCAGCAGCTTAGTGCTAGCGGGTAGCACAGATACGCAGTATTTT. It is translated as CASSLVLAGSTDTQYF.

CDR3 protein: CASTRATGPGEKLFF. CDR3 coding DNA: TGTGCCAGCACTAGGGCGACAGGGCCGGGTGAAAAACTGTTTTTT. The rearrangement links TRBV19 to TRBJ1-4; 7 bases are a match to TRBD1. The length of the CDR3 is 15 residues. V shed 9 bases, J shed 7 bases, and the junction held 14 bases outside the gene matches. The V gene's germline CDR1 is LNHDA and CDR2 SQIVND (reference sequence).

This chain links TRBV6-4 with TRBJ2-6, with D uncertain. The CDR3 sequence is 19 residues long. Germline loops: CDR1 MRHNA, CDR2 SNTAGT. The germline V and J ends were trimmed by 0 bases and 0 bases, with 15 bases remaining between them. CDR3 DNA: TGTGCCAGCAGTGACTCGGATCACCCCTTAAACTCTGGGGCCAACGTCCTGACTTTC. This gives the protein CASSDSDHPLNSGANVLTF.

The chain links TRBV7-9 to TRBJ2-7, with 7 bases identical to TRBD2. Trimming took 2 bases from V and 3 from J; bases not matched to a gene: 4. The CDR3 is made up of 14 amino acids. Looked up from germline, CDR1 is SEHNR and CDR2 is FQNEAQ (reference sequence). This chain's CDR3 is CASSLIGTNYEQYF. As DNA, the CDR3 is TGTGCCAGCAGCTTAATCGGGACTAACTACGAGCAGTACTTC.

V usage is TRBV25-1 and J usage is TRBJ2-7; weak D call: TRBD1 (5 bases). The CDR3 covers 15 residues. V gave up 2 bases and J gave up 5 bases, with 16 bases separating them. Germline CDR1 reads MGHDK; CDR2 reads SYGVNS. The CDR3 here is CASSEATVEPNEQYF. Here the CDR3 DNA reads TGTGCCAGCAGTGAAGCGACAGTGGAACCTAACGAGCAGTACTTC.

This clone has a count of ten or more. The chain recombines TRBV6-4 with TRBJ2-2; 7 bases match TRBD1. CDR1 and CDR2 from the germline V gene are MRHNA and SNTAGT. Losses at the gene ends were 4 bases for V and 5 bases for J; bases not matched to a gene: 4. The CDR3 has 14 residues. Written as DNA, the CDR3 is TGTGCCAGCAGTGGGGACAGTACAACCGGGGAGCTGTTTTTT. Amino acids: CASSGDSTTGELFF.

The chain employs TRBV2 and TRBJ1-1; D gene ambiguous. Germline V CDR1 and CDR2: SNHLY, FYNNEI. The ends were cut back, 1 base at V and 1 base at J, with 19 bases in the middle. This CDR3 has 18 amino acids. CDR3 sequence reads: CASSEDRDLIIPNTEAFF. The CDR3, as DNA: TGTGCCAGCAGTGAAGACAGAGACCTTATTATCCCGAACACTGAAGCTTTCTTT.

The rearrangement joins TRBV19 to TRBJ2-2; D unresolved. The germline V gene encodes CDR1 LNHDA and CDR2 SQIVND (reference sequence). The CDR3 is made up of 10 amino acids. Trimming cost V 5 bases and J 6 bases, with 1 base left between them. The CDR3 sequence: CASSSGELFF. The CDR3 coding sequence is TGTGCCAGTAGTTCCGGGGAGCTGTTTTTT.

The chain is built from TRBV5-6 and TRBJ2-7, with 7 nucleotides matching TRBD2. V shed 3 bases and J 3 bases; nucleotides not matched to a gene: 6. The CDR3 loop spans 14 amino acids. From germline, CDR1 is SGHDT and CDR2 YYEEEE. The CDR3 spells CASSWGGLIYEQYF. The CDR3 region has the DNA TGTGCCAGCAGCTGGGGGGGACTAATCTACGAGCAGTACTTC.

This rearrangement joins TRBV7-9 to TRBJ2-7; perhaps TRBD1 as D (6 bases). Germline V gene lookup returns CDR1 SEHNR and CDR2 FQNEAQ (reference sequence). The CDR3 runs 14 residues. Trimming left V 8 bases short and J 1 base short, with 15 bases between. CDR3 loop: CASAPGDQSYEQYF. For the CDR3, the DNA is TGTGCCAGCGCTCCAGGGGACCAATCCTACGAGCAGTACTTC.

CDR3 in amino acids: CASSNVNEQFF. The CDR3 DNA sequence: TGTGCCAGCAGTAATGTCAATGAGCAGTTCTTC. The V gene is TRBV27, the J gene TRBJ2-1; D is ambiguous. V was cut by 5 bases and J by 6 bases, with 5 bases left in between. In germline, CDR1 is MNHEY, CDR2 SMNVEV (reference sequence). This CDR3 is 11 amino acids long.

For the CDR3, the DNA is TGTGCCAGCACCCCCCGGGAGGCGGGAGGGCCTTACAATGAGCAGTTCTTC. Its protein product is CASTPREAGGPYNEQFF. The genes are TRBV2 and TRBJ2-1; 9 bases are shared with TRBD2. The CDR3 has 17 amino acids. Germline loops: CDR1 SNHLY, CDR2 FYNNEI. V gave up 7 bases and J gave up 4 bases; unmatched junction bases: 14. Drawing the rest from reference TRBV2 and TRBJ2-1, the complete variable domain is EPEVTQTPSHQVTQMGQEVILRCVPISNHLYFYWYRQILGQKVEFLVSFYNNEISEKSEIFDDQFSVERPDGSNFTLKIRSTKLEDSAMYFCASTPREAGGPYNEQFFGPGTRLTVL.